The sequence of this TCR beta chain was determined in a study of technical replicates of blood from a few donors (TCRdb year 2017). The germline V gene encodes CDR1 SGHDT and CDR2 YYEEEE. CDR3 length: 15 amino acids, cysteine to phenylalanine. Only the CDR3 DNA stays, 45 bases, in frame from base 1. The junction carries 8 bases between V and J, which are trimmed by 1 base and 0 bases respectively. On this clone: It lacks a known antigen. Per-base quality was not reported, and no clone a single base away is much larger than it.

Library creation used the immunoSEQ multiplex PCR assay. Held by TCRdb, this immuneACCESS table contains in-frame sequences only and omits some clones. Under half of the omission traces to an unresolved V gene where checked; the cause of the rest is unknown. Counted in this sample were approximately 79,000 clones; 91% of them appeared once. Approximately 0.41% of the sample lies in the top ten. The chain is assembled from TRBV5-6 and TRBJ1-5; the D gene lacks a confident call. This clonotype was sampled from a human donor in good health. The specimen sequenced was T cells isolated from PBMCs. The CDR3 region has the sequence CASSLYHSSNQPQHF. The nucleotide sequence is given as TGTGCCAGCAGCTTGTACCACAGTAGCAATCAGCCCCAGCATTTT.